The 10 T cell receptor beta chains listed next were all sequenced from one sample in a study of blood T cell repertoires in COVID-19. TCRdb's table, derived via immunoSEQ multiplex PCR, lists solely in-frame clones and lacks some. This table holds roughly 76,000 clones, 70% to 80% found once. The specimen sequenced was peripheral blood. These receptors all stem from a human donor in a cohort sampled during active COVID-19.

This chain uses TRBV11-2 with TRBJ2-5; D is ambiguous. The CDR3 runs to 12 residues. The germline V gene encodes CDR1 SGHAT and CDR2 FQNNGV. With 5 bases removed from V and 5 bases from J, the gap between germline ends came to 9 bases. The CDR3 protein is CASSPPAETQYF. DNA of the CDR3: TGTGCCAGCAGCCCTCCCGCGGAGACCCAGTACTTC.

The CDR3 region is CASSLTSGSSEQYF. The CDR3 nucleotides read TGTGCCAGCAGTTTAACTAGCGGGAGTTCCGAGCAGTACTTC. The V gene is TRBV27, the J gene TRBJ2-7; 11 nucleotides line up with TRBD2. This CDR3 comprises 14 residues. Per the germline V gene, CDR1 is MNHEY and CDR2 is SMNVEV (reference sequence). Unmatched junction bases numbered 3, after V lost 2 bases and J lost 6 bases.

The gene calls are TRBV7-8 and TRBJ1-3, with 8 bases that match TRBD1. The CDR3 consists of 16 residues. Germline CDR1 SGHVS, CDR2 FQNEAQ. Germline trimming cut 3 bases from V and 5 bases from J; bases unmatched to any gene: 9. The CDR3 DNA is TGTGCCAGCAGCTTGAAGACAGGGGTCATGAGAAACACCATATATTTT. This gives the protein CASSLKTGVMRNTIYF.

V gene TRBV21-1 combines with J gene TRBJ2-1; TRBD2 is taken as the D call from the table, unchecked against the DNA. TRBV21-1 is annotated as a pseudogene. The CDR3 has 15 amino acids. The CDR3 spells CASSKVPSAYNEQFF. The CDR3 DNA reads as TGTGCCAGCAGCAAAGTCCCTAGCGCTTACAATGAGCAGTTCTTC.

The chain couples TRBV5-5 to TRBJ1-5; a possible D gene is TRBD1 (5 bases). The CDR3 loop spans 18 amino acids. The V gene lost 4 bases and the J gene lost 0 bases, with 20 bases spanning the gap. Germline CDR1 is SGHKS and CDR2 is YYEKEE (reference sequence). This chain's CDR3 is CASSNSEGLSHSNQPQHF. The CDR3, as DNA: TGTGCCAGCAGCAATAGCGAGGGACTTTCGCATAGCAATCAGCCCCAGCATTTT. The full variable domain, its missing parts supplied by reference TRBV5-5 and TRBJ1-5, is DAGVTQSPTHLIKTRGQQVTLRCSPISGHKSVSWYQQVLGQGPQFIFQYYEKEERGRGNFPDRFSARQFPNYSSELNVNALLLGDSALYLCASSNSEGLSHSNQPQHFGDGTRLSIL.

The gene calls are TRBV5-5 and TRBJ2-7, with 8 bases identical to TRBD1. The V segment lost 3 bases and the J segment 11 bases; nucleotides outside the gene matches: 10. The CDR3 extends over 13 amino acids. CDR1 is SGHKS and CDR2 is YYEKEE in the germline V gene (reference sequence). CDR3 nucleotides: TGTGCCAGCAGCTCGGTGACGGACAGGGTAGAGTACTTC. As protein: CASSSVTDRVEYF.

The gene calls are TRBV19 and TRBJ2-6, with D perhaps matching TRBD2 (5 bases). Germline V gives CDR1 LNHDA, CDR2 SQIVND (reference sequence). V lost 5 bases and J lost 4, with 15 bases in between. The CDR3 totals 16 residues. This chain's CDR3 is CASSLRGSRGANVLTF. The DNA of the CDR3 is TGTGCCAGTAGTCTGCGCGGGTCCAGGGGGGCCAACGTCCTGACTTTC.

The chain employs TRBV19 and TRBJ2-7, with 9 bases identical to TRBD1. The CDR3 loop spans 14 amino acids. Germline CDR1 reads LNHDA; CDR2 reads SQIVND (reference sequence). With V trimmed by 8 bases and J by 4 bases, 9 bases remained unmatched. This CDR3 is CASPPPGQGYEQYF. The CDR3 DNA reads TGTGCCAGTCCTCCTCCGGGACAGGGTTACGAGCAGTACTTC.

The chain carries TRBV9 and TRBJ2-5; no clear D gene. The germline V and J ends were trimmed by 0 bases and 2 bases, with 5 bases remaining between them. This CDR3 is 13 amino acids long. Looked up from germline, CDR1 is SGDLS and CDR2 is YYNGEE. CDR3 in amino acids: CASSVATQETQYF. DNA of the CDR3: TGTGCCAGCAGCGTAGCGACACAAGAGACCCAGTACTTC.

The V call is TRBV28, the J call TRBJ2-7; D ambiguous. CDR1 is MDHEN, CDR2 SYDVKM, per germline. The CDR3 runs 12 residues. V was trimmed by 0 bases and J by 5 bases, leaving 5 bases between them. The CDR3 region is CASSLWENEQYF. CDR3 coding DNA: TGTGCCAGCAGTTTATGGGAGAACGAGCAGTACTTC.